The 25 T cell receptor beta chains given below trace back to one sample, sequenced in a study of blood T cell repertoires in COVID-19. Some clones are missing from TCRdb's copy, which holds only in-frame ones; the method was immunoSEQ multiplex PCR. The repertoire includes around 250,000 clones, approximately 89% of them detected once, and less than 3.5% sits in the top ten. Sequencing was done on a sample of PBMCs or T cells enriched from blood (not recorded which). These receptors were taken from a middle-aged man who had been exposed to COVID-19.

The V call is TRBV28, the J call TRBJ1-5; D ambiguous. The CDR3 consists of 14 residues. Germline lookup yields CDR1 MDHEN and CDR2 SYDVKM. V was pared by 5 bases and J by 7 bases, with 15 bases between. DNA of the CDR3: TGTGCCAGCAGTCCCCGTTTCGGGTGGCAGCCCCAGCATTTT. Protein sequence: CASSPRFGWQPQHF.

For the CDR3, the DNA is TGTGCCACCAGTGAGGCGGGGGAGAACACCGGGGAGCTGTTTTTT. This codes for CATSEAGENTGELFF. This chain joins TRBV24-1 and TRBJ2-2, with 7 bases aligning to TRBD2. Germline CDR1 is KGHDR and CDR2 is SFDVKD. The CDR3 is 15 amino acids. The V segment lost 4 bases and the J segment 1 base; nucleotides outside the gene matches: 2.

The V and J genes are TRBV5-4 and TRBJ1-1; 7 nucleotides agree with TRBD1. Unmatched junction bases numbered 4, after V lost 4 bases and J lost 7 bases. Germline V gene sequence: CDR1 SGHNT, CDR2 YYREEE (reference sequence). This CDR3 has 12 amino acids. CDR3 in DNA: TGTGCCAGCAGCCTAGGACAGGATGAAGCTTTCTTT. Translated: CASSLGQDEAFF.

The CDR3 sequence is CASSPKDRGSYEQYF. CDR3 nucleotide sequence: TGTGCCAGCTCACCAAAGGACAGGGGGTCCTACGAGCAGTACTTC. J is TRBJ2-7 and V is TRBV18, with 10 bases lining up with TRBD1. This CDR3 is built from 15 residues. Looked up from germline, CDR1 is KGHSH and CDR2 is LQKENI. Trimming cost V 2 bases and J 1 base; bases outside gene matches: 2.

This chain links TRBV21-1 with TRBJ2-7; the table's D call of TRBD2 was not tested on the DNA. TRBV21-1 is recorded as a pseudogene. There are 19 residues in the CDR3. The CDR3 reads CASSRCASSGHESSYEQYF. CDR3 nucleotides: TGTGCCAGCAGCAGGTGTGCGTCTAGCGGGCACGAAAGCTCCTACGAGCAGTACTTC.

This chain's CDR3 is CASSKDLFLYNEQFF. As DNA, the CDR3 is TGTGCCAGCAGCAAGGACTTATTCCTCTACAATGAGCAGTTCTTC. This chain joins TRBV7-3 and TRBJ2-1; perhaps TRBD2 as D (5 bases). CDR3 length: 15 amino acids. Germline V gene sequence: CDR1 SGHTA, CDR2 FQGTGA. Deletions cut 5 bases from V and 3 bases from J, with 14 bases between. Using reference TRBV7-3 and TRBJ2-1 for the parts outside the CDR3, the full variable domain is GAGVSQTPSNKVTEKGKYVELRCDPISGHTALYWYRQSLGQGPEFLIYFQGTGAADDSGLPNDRFFAVRPEGSVSTLKIQRTERGDSAVYLCASSKDLFLYNEQFFGPGTRLTVL.

About this clone: This specimen includes other DNA sequences encoding the same CDR3. The chain is built from TRBV5-1 and TRBJ2-2; 9 nucleotides line up with TRBD1. Germline values: CDR1 SGHRS, CDR2 YFSETQ. The CDR3 is 15 amino acids. The junction had 10 bases not matched to a gene; V was cut back by 8 bases and J by 5 bases. The CDR3 DNA reads as TGCGCCAGTTCCCCGGGACAGGGTTTTACCGGGGAGCTGTTTTTT. Translating gives CASSPGQGFTGELFF.

The V gene is TRBV4-3, the J gene TRBJ2-1, with a tentative D call TRBD2 (6 bases). The germline V and J ends were trimmed by 5 bases and 7 bases, with 12 bases remaining between them. The germline V gene encodes CDR1 LGHNA and CDR2 YSLEER. CDR3 size: 13 residues. The CDR3 loop reads CASSSLAVNEQFF. CDR3 in DNA: TGCGCCAGCAGCTCTTTAGCGGTTAATGAGCAGTTCTTC.

The V and J genes are TRBV5-6 and TRBJ1-5; D is unresolved. The V end lost 2 bases, the J end lost 1 base, and 10 bases lay between the germline ends. The CDR3 contains 15 residues. Germline V gene sequence: CDR1 SGHDT, CDR2 YYEEEE. CDR3 sequence (DNA): TGTGCCAGCAGCTTTTGGGAGGGAAGCAATCAGCCCCAGCATTTT. It translates to CASSFWEGSNQPQHF. Full variable domain (outside the CDR3, taken from reference TRBV5-6 and TRBJ1-5): DAGVTQSPTHLIKTRGQQVTLRCSPKSGHDTVSWYQQALGQGPQFIFQYYEEEERQRGNFPDRFSGHQFPNYSSELNVNALLLGDSALYLCASSFWEGSNQPQHFGDGTRLSIL.

The V call is TRBV28, the J call TRBJ2-2; 9 bases are a match to TRBD2. Trimming at V came to 7 bases and at J to 6 bases, leaving 15 bases not matched to a gene. The CDR3 covers 17 residues. Germline CDR1 and CDR2: MDHEN and SYDVKM. The CDR3 sequence: CASTPAAGGIRPGELFF. In nucleotides, the CDR3 is TGTGCCAGCACCCCCGCTGCGGGAGGGATTAGACCCGGGGAGCTGTTTTTT.

The gene calls are TRBV29-1 and TRBJ1-1; D is possibly TRBD1 (5 bases). This CDR3 region has 14 residues. V dropped 5 bases and J dropped 1 base, with 14 bases sitting between them. The germline gives CDR1 SQVTM, CDR2 ANQGSEA. The CDR3 region is CSVTRGQGNTEAFF. Written as DNA, the CDR3 is TGCAGCGTTACGCGGGGCCAGGGGAACACTGAAGCTTTCTTT.

The chain combines TRBV6-2 or TRBV6-3 with TRBJ2-7; 11 bases fit TRBD2. The CDR3 contains 15 residues. The V gene's germline CDR1 is MNHEY and CDR2 SVGEGT. J was trimmed by 2 bases and V by 6 bases; bases with no gene match: 6. CDR3 protein: CASSRLAGTAYEQYF. CDR3 sequence (DNA): TGTGCCAGCAGCAGACTAGCGGGAACGGCCTACGAGCAGTACTTC.

The chain combines TRBV11-1 with TRBJ2-1, with 10 bases matching TRBD2. The CDR3 totals 13 residues. V trimming: 4 bases; J trimming: 7 bases; junction bases outside the gene matches: 1. The germline gives CDR1 SGHAT, CDR2 FQDESV (reference sequence). The CDR3 spells CASSWGLANEQFF. The CDR3 bases are TGTGCCAGCAGCTGGGGACTAGCGAATGAGCAGTTCTTC.

V gene TRBV11-2 combines with J gene TRBJ1-2, with unresolved D. The germline gives CDR1 SGHAT, CDR2 FQNNGV. V lost 2 bases to trimming and J lost 9 bases, with 13 bases between them. The CDR3 spans 13 residues. CDR3 region: CASSLLAPESYTF. The CDR3 coding sequence is TGTGCCAGCAGCTTACTGGCCCCAGAAAGCTACACCTTC.

This clone showed up just a few times. The V call is TRBV11-3, the J call TRBJ1-1, with D perhaps TRBD1 (5 bases). This CDR3 contains 17 residues. Germline-derived CDR1 and CDR2 are SGHNT and YENEEA. V lost 0 bases and J 4 bases, leaving 18 bases between the germline ends. CDR3 in DNA: TGTGCCAGCAGCTTAGAGGGCTTTCAGGGAAACAGCACTGAAGCTTTCTTT. Translating gives CASSLEGFQGNSTEAFF.

This chain uses TRBV24-1 with TRBJ2-3, with 12 bases identical to TRBD1. Germline V gene data show CDR1 as KGHDR and CDR2 as SFDVKD. The CDR3 contains 18 residues. Trimming at V came to 0 bases and at J to 0 bases, leaving 3 bases not matched to a gene. The CDR3 sequence: CATSDLRGQGASTDTQYF. CDR3 in DNA: TGTGCCACCAGTGATTTGCGGGGACAGGGGGCGAGCACAGATACGCAGTATTTT.

The genes are TRBV4-1 and TRBJ2-5; a weak D match, TRBD1 (5 bases). CDR3 length: 18 amino acids. Germline assignment: CDR1 MGHRA and CDR2 YSYEKL. With 0 bases removed from V and 4 bases from J, the gap between germline ends came to 21 bases. The DNA for the CDR3 is TGCGCCAGCAGCCAAGATAAGGTCCCGGGCCCTACAGGAGAGACCCAGTACTTC. Encoded protein: CASSQDKVPGPTGETQYF.

The J gene is TRBJ2-5, the V gene TRBV7-3, with D possibly being TRBD2 (6 bases). The V and J ends lost 2 bases and 4 bases respectively, with 8 bases between them. Germline lookup yields CDR1 SGHTA and CDR2 FQGTGA. The CDR3 contains 13 residues. CDR3 coding DNA: TGTGCCAGCAGCTTAGGCGGGACAGAGACCCAGTACTTC. Translation gives CASSLGGTETQYF.

V and J are TRBV2 and TRBJ1-6; tentatively, D is TRBD1 (5 bases). The CDR3 contains 14 residues. V dropped 6 bases and J dropped 10 bases, with 16 bases sitting between them. Germline V lookup: CDR1 SNHLY, CDR2 FYNNEI. The CDR3 DNA follows: TGTGCCAGCAGGCAGGGTCCGACGTGGTCACCCCTCCACTTT. It codes for CASRQGPTWSPLHF.

The CDR3 nucleotides read TGTGCCAGCGCCATTGGGGGCATGAACACTGAAGCTTTCTTT. Its translation: CASAIGGMNTEAFF. This sequence joins TRBV7-3 and TRBJ1-1; perhaps TRBD1 as D (6 bases). The CDR3 is 14 amino acids. V lost 8 bases and J 0 bases, leaving 13 bases between the germline ends. Germline V gene sequence: CDR1 SGHTA, CDR2 FQGTGA.

The V gene is TRBV2, the J gene TRBJ1-5; maybe TRBD1 (5 bases). Germline CDR1 reads SNHLY; CDR2 reads FYNNEI. The V end lost 3 bases, the J end lost 6 bases, and 15 bases lay between the germline ends. CDR3 length: 15 residues. CDR3 region: CASSERGRAFQPQHF. In DNA, the CDR3 is TGTGCCAGCAGTGAGAGAGGCAGGGCCTTTCAGCCCCAGCATTTT.

This chain joins TRBV28 and TRBJ1-2; D ambiguous. Trimming shortened V by 1 base and J by 2 bases, and 8 bases separated the two germline ends. The CDR3 spans 14 residues. The germline V gene encodes CDR1 MDHEN and CDR2 SYDVKM. CDR3: CASSLLAGNYGYTF. CDR3 DNA: TGTGCCAGCAGTTTATTGGCGGGGAACTATGGCTACACCTTC.

This rearrangement joins TRBV19 to TRBJ2-7; TRBD1 might be the D (5 bases). Trimming shortened V by 4 bases and J by 0 bases, and 13 bases separated the two germline ends. The CDR3 consists of 15 residues. Germline V gene data show CDR1 as LNHDA and CDR2 as SQIVND (reference sequence). As DNA, the CDR3 is TGTGCCAGTAGTAGGAATCCAGGGAACTCCTACGAGCAGTACTTC. The encoded protein is CASSRNPGNSYEQYF.

DNA of the CDR3: TGCGCCAGCAGTGATGCGCGGGGACCAGCCTACGAGCAGTACTTC. This sequence encodes CASSDARGPAYEQYF. The V gene is TRBV10-1, the J gene TRBJ2-7, with D perhaps TRBD2 (6 bases). V dropped 3 bases and J dropped 2 bases, with 14 bases sitting between them. Germline V lookup: CDR1 WNHNN, CDR2 SYGVQD (reference sequence). This CDR3 has 15 residues.

This clone was detected only once. This chain joins TRBV10-2 and TRBJ1-1, with unresolved D. This CDR3 region has 16 residues. CDR1 WSHSY and CDR2 SAAADI come from the germline V gene. Deletions cut 0 bases from V and 3 bases from J, with 14 bases between. For the CDR3, the DNA is TGCGCCAGCAGTGAGTCGCGCGGCGTCGGGTACACTGAAGCTTTCTTT. Protein: CASSESRGVGYTEAFF.